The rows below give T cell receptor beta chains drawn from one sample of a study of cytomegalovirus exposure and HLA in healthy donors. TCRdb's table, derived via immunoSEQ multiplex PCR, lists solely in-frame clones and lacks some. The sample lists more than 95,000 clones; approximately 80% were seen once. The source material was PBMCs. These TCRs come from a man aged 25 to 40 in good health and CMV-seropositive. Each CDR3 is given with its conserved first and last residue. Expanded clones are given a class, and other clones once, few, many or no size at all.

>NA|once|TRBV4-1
CASSQEQAYEQYF
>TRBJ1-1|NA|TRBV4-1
CASSQSRDRGAAEAFF
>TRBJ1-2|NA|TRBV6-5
CASSYTDRLYTF
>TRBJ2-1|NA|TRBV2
CAIHRPEGVEQFF
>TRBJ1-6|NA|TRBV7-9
CASRRTGDNSPLHF
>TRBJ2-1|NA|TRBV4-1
CASSRDGGGLYNEQFF
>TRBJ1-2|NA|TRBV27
CASSPRGQGNYGYTF
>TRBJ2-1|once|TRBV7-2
CASSLDGSLALVQFF
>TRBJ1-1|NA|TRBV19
CASRVLQGGNTEAFF
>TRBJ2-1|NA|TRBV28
CASRGFGASGNYNEQFF
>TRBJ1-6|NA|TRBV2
CASRPRTGGDSPLHF
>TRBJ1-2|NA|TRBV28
CASSTPGTAYGYTF
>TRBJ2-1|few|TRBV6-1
CASMSGYNEQFF
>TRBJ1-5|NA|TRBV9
CASGTVNQPQHF
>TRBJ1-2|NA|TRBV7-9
CASSDRDSSYGYTF
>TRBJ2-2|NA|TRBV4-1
CAIEDSSTGELFF
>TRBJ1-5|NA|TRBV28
CASSLTDRGNQPQHF
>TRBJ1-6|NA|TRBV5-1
CASSLVTGGAMNSPLHF
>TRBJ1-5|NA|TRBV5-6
CASSFFQGRQPQHF
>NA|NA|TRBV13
CASSEPDRQAANHYEQYF
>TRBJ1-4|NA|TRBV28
CASNTRTGGSEKLFF
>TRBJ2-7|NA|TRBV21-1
CSRGEKQYF
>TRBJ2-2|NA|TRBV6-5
CASSPGQGITGELFF
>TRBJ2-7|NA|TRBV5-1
CASSLHRGDSYEQYF
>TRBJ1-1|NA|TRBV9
CASSRRTGMEHTEAFF
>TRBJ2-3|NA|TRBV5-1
CASRGDGSTDTQYF
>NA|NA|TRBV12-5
CASGLVILAGGPYEQYF
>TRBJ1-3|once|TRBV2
CASKMDSVYSGNTIYF
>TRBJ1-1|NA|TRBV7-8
CASMETAKSKAFF
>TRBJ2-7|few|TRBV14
CASSQVGGGYEQYF
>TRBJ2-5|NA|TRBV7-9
CASSPLAGGPSGETQYF
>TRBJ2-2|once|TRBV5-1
CASSLLNTGELFF
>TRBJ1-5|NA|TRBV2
CAIGGGFGQPQHF
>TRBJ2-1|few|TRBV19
CASSHGTAGGFYNEQFF
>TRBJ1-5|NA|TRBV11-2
CASSLGENQPQHF
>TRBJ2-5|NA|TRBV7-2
CASSVRTSLKTQYF
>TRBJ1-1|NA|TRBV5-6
CASSLGDRAGDTEAFF
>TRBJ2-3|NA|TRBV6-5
CASSRLEEDTQYF
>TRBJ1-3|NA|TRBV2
CASSTGVPGNTIYF
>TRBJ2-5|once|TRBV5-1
CAPVTRPLETQYF
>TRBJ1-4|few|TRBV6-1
CASSSQGETNEKLFF
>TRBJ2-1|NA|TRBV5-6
CASSLGRRGNEQFF
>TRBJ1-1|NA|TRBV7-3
CASSLGQGSGAFF
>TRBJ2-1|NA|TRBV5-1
CASSLTSGGISDEQFF
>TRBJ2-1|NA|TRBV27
CASTTSGRGANLYNEQFF
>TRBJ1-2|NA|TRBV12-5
CASGWHRDKTNYGYTF
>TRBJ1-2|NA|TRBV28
CASRGPTGDRQYGYTF
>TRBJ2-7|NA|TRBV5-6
CASSRTGAETYEQYF